Listed below are T cell receptor beta chains from one sample, sequenced in a study of T cells in localized non-small cell lung cancer. Measured with immunoSEQ multiplex PCR; TCRdb has only the in-frame clones, and not every one. Of tens of thousands of clones listed, 88% are singletons. The sequencing here drew on peripheral blood, taken before any cancer treatment. These receptors all stem from a woman aged 40-69 years with stage I lung adenocarcinoma. The CDR3 runs from the conserved cysteine through the conserved F or W. The D gene is left open where the match is weak. Clone size, where shown, is once, few, many, or a class for clones that have expanded.

clone size: -
J gene: TRBJ1-1
D gene: -
V gene: TRBV2
CDR3 protein: CASSEAQGWATEAFF
CDR3 DNA: TGTGCCAGCAGTGAAGCCCAGGGGTGGGCCACTGAAGCTTTCTTT

clone size: -
J gene: TRBJ1-1
D gene: TRBD1
V gene: TRBV5-5
CDR3 protein: CASSLGTGGGKNTEAFF
CDR3 DNA: TGTGCCAGCAGCTTGGGGACAGGGGGCGGTAAGAACACTGAAGCTTTCTTT

clone size: -
J gene: TRBJ1-5
D gene: -
V gene: TRBV7-2
CDR3 protein: CASSFSTGSNQPQHF
CDR3 DNA: TGTGCCAGCAGCTTTTCCACAGGAAGCAATCAGCCCCAGCATTTT

clone size: -
J gene: TRBJ2-1
D gene: TRBD1
V gene: TRBV4-3
CDR3 protein: CASSHTGQVYNEQFF
CDR3 DNA: TGCGCCAGCAGCCATACGGGACAGGTCTACAATGAGCAGTTCTTC

clone size: -
J gene: TRBJ2-3
D gene: TRBD2
V gene: TRBV5-1
CDR3 protein: CASSLEAGVLTDTQYF
CDR3 DNA: TGCGCCAGCAGCTTGGAAGCGGGGGTACTCACAGATACGCAGTATTTT

clone size: -
J gene: TRBJ2-3
D gene: TRBD2
V gene: TRBV7-3
CDR3 protein: CASSLMGLESDTQYF
CDR3 DNA: TGTGCCAGCAGCTTGATGGGACTAGAATCAGATACGCAGTATTTT

clone size: -
J gene: TRBJ2-1
D gene: -
V gene: TRBV10-3
CDR3 protein: CAIREDNDNEQFF
CDR3 DNA: TGTGCCATCAGGGAAGACAACGACAATGAGCAGTTCTTC

clone size: -
J gene: TRBJ2-2
D gene: -
V gene: TRBV19
CDR3 protein: CASVKVALGTGELFF
CDR3 DNA: TGTGCCAGTGTAAAAGTAGCGCTGGGGACCGGGGAGCTGTTTTTT

clone size: -
J gene: TRBJ2-7
D gene: TRBD1
V gene: TRBV5-1
CDR3 protein: CASSAGTGEKQYF
CDR3 DNA: TGCGCCAGCAGCGCCGGGACAGGGGAAAAGCAGTACTTC

clone size: -
J gene: TRBJ2-1
D gene: -
V gene: TRBV30
CDR3 protein: CAQRRKDNEQFF
CDR3 DNA: TGTGCCCAGCGGCGCAAGGACAATGAGCAGTTCTTC

clone size: -
J gene: TRBJ2-3
D gene: TRBD2
V gene: TRBV7-6
CDR3 protein: CASSLTSGGHTDTQYF
CDR3 DNA: TGTGCCAGCAGCTTAACTAGCGGGGGCCACACAGATACGCAGTATTTT

clone size: -
J gene: TRBJ2-3
D gene: TRBD1
V gene: TRBV7-8
CDR3 protein: CASSFDRVEDTQYF
CDR3 DNA: TGTGCCAGCAGCTTTGACAGGGTAGAAGATACGCAGTATTTT

clone size: -
J gene: TRBJ1-2
D gene: -
V gene: TRBV27
CDR3 protein: CASSSRGPNYGYTF
CDR3 DNA: TGTGCCAGCAGTAGCAGGGGACCTAACTATGGCTACACCTTC

clone size: -
J gene: TRBJ2-5
D gene: -
V gene: TRBV19
CDR3 protein: CATSRGAETQYF
CDR3 DNA: TGTGCCACATCCAGGGGGGCAGAGACCCAGTACTTC

clone size: -
J gene: TRBJ1-6
D gene: -
V gene: TRBV6-6
CDR3 protein: CASSKTGTRDSPLHF
CDR3 DNA: TGTGCCAGCAGTAAAACCGGGACTAGGGATTCACCCCTCCACTTT

clone size: few
J gene: TRBJ2-7
D gene: -
V gene: TRBV4-3
CDR3 protein: CASSRGYEQYF
CDR3 DNA: TGCGCCAGCAGCCGAGGCTACGAGCAGTACTTC

clone size: -
J gene: TRBJ2-1
D gene: TRBD1
V gene: TRBV27
CDR3 protein: CASSIRHRGEYNEQFF
CDR3 DNA: TGTGCCAGCAGTATCCGGCACAGGGGGGAGTACAATGAGCAGTTCTTC

clone size: once
J gene: TRBJ2-7
D gene: TRBD2
V gene: TRBV6-5
CDR3 protein: CASSYREGPYEQYF
CDR3 DNA: TGTGCCAGCAGTTACAGGGAGGGCCCCTACGAGCAGTACTTC

clone size: -
J gene: TRBJ1-3
D gene: -
V gene: TRBV7-2
CDR3 protein: CASSRRRPDGNTIYF
CDR3 DNA: TGTGCCAGCAGCCGGAGGAGACCGGATGGAAACACCATATATTTT

clone size: -
J gene: TRBJ1-2
D gene: -
V gene: TRBV7-9
CDR3 protein: CASSFGDGYTF
CDR3 DNA: TGTGCCAGCAGCTTCGGGGACGGCTACACCTTC

clone size: -
J gene: TRBJ2-1
D gene: -
V gene: TRBV28
CDR3 protein: CASSLSHLVGGHDEQFF
CDR3 DNA: TGTGCCAGCAGTTTATCCCACCTAGTTGGGGGCCACGATGAGCAGTTCTTC

clone size: -
J gene: TRBJ1-2
D gene: -
V gene: TRBV5-1
CDR3 protein: CASSAEDGTNYGYTF
CDR3 DNA: TGCGCCAGCAGCGCAGAAGACGGTACTAACTATGGCTACACCTTC

clone size: -
J gene: TRBJ2-1
D gene: TRBD2
V gene: TRBV7-9
CDR3 protein: CASSFDLAGGQAYNEQFF
CDR3 DNA: TGTGCCAGCAGCTTCGATCTAGCGGGGGGCCAAGCCTACAATGAGCAGTTCTTC

clone size: -
J gene: TRBJ1-1
D gene: -
V gene: TRBV18
CDR3 protein: CASSARQDYTEAFF
CDR3 DNA: TGTGCCAGCTCAGCCAGACAGGATTACACTGAAGCTTTCTTT

clone size: -
J gene: TRBJ2-3
D gene: -
V gene: TRBV15
CDR3 protein: CATSRDRFTTDTQYF
CDR3 DNA: TGTGCCACCAGCAGAGATCGGTTTACCACAGATACGCAGTATTTT

clone size: -
J gene: TRBJ1-5
D gene: -
V gene: TRBV19
CDR3 protein: CASSISFYSNQPQHF
CDR3 DNA: TGTGCCAGTAGTATATCTTTCTATAGCAATCAGCCCCAGCATTTT

clone size: -
J gene: TRBJ1-6
D gene: -
V gene: TRBV27
CDR3 protein: CASSLISTIPDNSPLHF
CDR3 DNA: TGTGCCAGCAGTTTAATATCGACGATCCCGGATAATTCACCCCTCCACTTT

clone size: -
J gene: TRBJ2-7
D gene: -
V gene: TRBV7-3
CDR3 protein: CASSLRRIKNEQYF
CDR3 DNA: TGTGCCAGCAGCTTACGGAGGATTAAGAACGAGCAGTACTTC

clone size: -
J gene: TRBJ1-6
D gene: -
V gene: TRBV2
CDR3 protein: CASSEGPRVRLHF
CDR3 DNA: TGTGCCAGCAGTGAGGGCCCAAGGGTTCGCCTCCACTTT

clone size: -
J gene: TRBJ2-4
D gene: -
V gene: TRBV4-3
CDR3 protein: CASSQEWAVGASKNIQYF
CDR3 DNA: TGCGCCAGCAGCCAAGAGTGGGCGGTCGGGGCTAGCAAAAACATTCAGTACTTC

clone size: -
J gene: TRBJ1-2
D gene: TRBD1
V gene: TRBV5-4
CDR3 protein: CAIASGDRKNYGYTF
CDR3 DNA: TGTGCCATCGCCTCTGGGGACAGAAAAAACTATGGCTACACCTTC

clone size: -
J gene: TRBJ2-7
D gene: -
V gene: TRBV7-9
CDR3 protein: CASSFRGANSYEQYF
CDR3 DNA: TGTGCCAGCAGCTTCCGAGGTGCAAACTCCTACGAGCAGTACTTC

clone size: -
J gene: TRBJ2-3
D gene: TRBD2
V gene: TRBV7-2
CDR3 protein: CASSSGTSGGAWTDTQYF
CDR3 DNA: TGTGCCAGCAGCTCCGGGACTAGCGGGGGGGCTTGGACAGATACGCAGTATTTT

clone size: -
J gene: TRBJ1-1
D gene: -
V gene: TRBV7-9
CDR3 protein: CASSLTPEAFF
CDR3 DNA: TGTGCCAGCAGCTTAACACCGGAAGCTTTCTTT

clone size: once
J gene: TRBJ2-1
D gene: -
V gene: TRBV11-2
CDR3 protein: CASSLDWGGEQFF
CDR3 DNA: TGTGCCAGCAGCTTAGACTGGGGTGGCGAGCAGTTCTTC

clone size: -
J gene: TRBJ1-2
D gene: -
V gene: TRBV7-9
CDR3 protein: CASSLAGLLYGYTF
CDR3 DNA: TGTGCCAGCAGCTTAGCGGGACTTCTCTATGGCTACACCTTC

clone size: -
J gene: TRBJ1-1
D gene: TRBD1
V gene: TRBV27
CDR3 protein: CASSLGTGATEAFF
CDR3 DNA: TGTGCCAGCAGTCTAGGGACAGGGGCCACTGAAGCTTTCTTT

clone size: -
J gene: TRBJ1-2
D gene: -
V gene: TRBV6-5
CDR3 protein: CASGRDGYTF
CDR3 DNA: TGTGCCAGCGGGAGGGATGGCTACACCTTC

clone size: -
J gene: TRBJ2-3
D gene: -
V gene: TRBV19
CDR3 protein: CASSIRGGGETDTQYF
CDR3 DNA: TGTGCCAGTAGTATCCGGGGAGGGGGTGAGACAGATACGCAGTATTTT

clone size: -
J gene: TRBJ2-5
D gene: -
V gene: TRBV11-2
CDR3 protein: CASSPSLGQETQYF
CDR3 DNA: TGTGCCAGCAGCCCCAGCCTCGGGCAAGAGACCCAGTACTTC

clone size: once
J gene: TRBJ1-6
D gene: -
V gene: TRBV18
CDR3 protein: CASSTGGTPLHF
CDR3 DNA: TGTGCCAGCTCAACGGGGGGGACACCCCTCCACTTT